The 24 T cell receptor beta chains in this list originate from one sample, sequenced in a study of cytomegalovirus exposure and HLA in healthy donors (TCRdb year 2017). The library was made by the immunoSEQ multiplex PCR assay. A mixture of 60 forward primers for TCR Vbeta segments and 13 reverse primers for TCR Jbeta segments was used in the multiplex PCR. Here the immuneACCESS table is served through TCRdb, limited to in-frame sequences with V and J called. Missing clones are a known gap in these copies; in checked studies unresolved V genes cover under half, and the rest lacks a known reason. The sample table holds around 100,000 clones, of which roughly 80% were seen once. The ten largest clones take up roughly 5% of the sample. The sample comprised PBMCs. These receptors all come from a female donor in good health and CMV-seropositive.

J is TRBJ2-3 and V is TRBV9; 15 nucleotides agree with TRBD2. Trimming at V came to 2 bases and at J to 4 bases, leaving 5 bases not matched to a gene. Germline values: CDR1 SGDLS, CDR2 YYNGEE. CDR3 length: 17 residues. The CDR3 region has the DNA TGTGCCAGCAGCGTGGGACTAGCGGGGGGTGGGGCAGATACGCAGTATTTT. This encodes CASSVGLAGGGADTQYF.

In the case of this clone: Other nucleotide sequences in the sample specify the same CDR3. The chain recombines TRBV2 with TRBJ2-5; maybe TRBD2 (5 bases). The CDR3 runs to 16 residues. The V end was cut by 0 bases, the J end by 5 bases, with 16 bases between. Germline-derived CDR1 and CDR2 are SNHLY and FYNNEI. The CDR3 nucleotides read TGTGCCAGCAGTGAAGCAGGCGCGGAGCGCGGGGAGACCCAGTACTTC. Translated, it gives CASSEAGAERGETQYF.

The rearrangement uses TRBV9 and TRBJ1-2, with 12 bases that match TRBD1. This CDR3 spans 17 amino acids. V gave up 10 bases and J gave up 7 bases; unmatched junction bases: 20. Germline V gives CDR1 SGDLS, CDR2 YYNGEE. The CDR3 DNA follows: TGTGCCTCCCAATCGGGACAGGGGGCGACCCGAGAGAGTGGCTACACCTTC. It yields the protein CASQSGQGATRESGYTF.

The J gene is TRBJ1-1, the V gene TRBV18; 7 bases map to TRBD1. Losses at the gene ends were 3 bases for V and 5 bases for J; bases not matched to a gene: 9. This CDR3 is 15 amino acids long. Germline V gene sequence: CDR1 KGHSH, CDR2 LQKENI. The CDR3 DNA reads TGTGCCAGCTCACCGCCGGACAGGATCGGGACTGAAGCTTTCTTT. Its translation is CASSPPDRIGTEAFF.

The gene calls are TRBV5-1 and TRBJ2-7; D is unclear. V lost 6 bases, J lost 5 bases, and 3 bases lay in between. This CDR3 spans 9 amino acids. Germline-derived CDR1 and CDR2 are SGHRS and YFSETQ. In DNA, the CDR3 is TGCGCCAGCATTAACGAGCAGTACTTC. It specifies CASINEQYF.

The chain couples TRBV10-3 to TRBJ2-7, with 8 bases identical to TRBD1. J was trimmed by 6 bases and V by 6 bases; bases with no gene match: 4. CDR1 and CDR2 (germline): ENHRY, SYGVKD. The CDR3 extends over 12 amino acids. In nucleotides, the CDR3 is TGTGCCATCAGGGGGACAGGCGGCGAGCAGTACTTC. Encoded protein: CAIRGTGGEQYF.

The CDR3 DNA reads as TGTGCCAGCAGCCAAGATTGGGGCAGACTGAACACTGAAGCTTTCTTT. It specifies CASSQDWGRLNTEAFF. The V gene is TRBV14, the J gene TRBJ1-1; a possible D gene is TRBD1 (5 bases). CDR3 size: 16 residues. From germline, CDR1 is SGHDN and CDR2 FVKESK. Trimming took off 0 bases at V and 0 bases at J, with 11 bases between the two ends.

This rearrangement joins TRBV27 to TRBJ2-5; 9 nucleotides agree with TRBD2. This CDR3 has 11 amino acids. Looked up from germline, CDR1 is MNHEY and CDR2 is SMNVEV (reference sequence). The CDR3 loop is CAAGGEETQYF. In DNA form, the CDR3 reads TGTGCGGCGGGGGGGGAAGAGACCCAGTACTTC.

The V and J genes are TRBV18 and TRBJ2-2; TRBD1 matches at 9 bases. Looked up from germline, CDR1 is KGHSH and CDR2 is LQKENI. This CDR3 contains 16 residues. The V segment lost 4 bases and the J segment 4 bases; nucleotides outside the gene matches: 7. CDR3 coding DNA: TGTGCCAGCTCACGGTCGGGACAGGGCTCCACCGGGGAGCTGTTTTTT. Protein product: CASSRSGQGSTGELFF.

CDR3 sequence: CASSEDTRRDTQYF. Here the CDR3 DNA reads TGTGCCAGCAGCGAGGATACTAGGAGGGACACGCAGTATTTT. V gene TRBV7-2 combines with J gene TRBJ2-3, with a weak D call TRBD2 (6 bases). CDR1 is SGHTA, CDR2 FQGNSA, per germline. Trimming left V 5 bases short and J 9 bases short, with 18 bases between. This CDR3 spans 14 amino acids.

This clone was seen only a few times. The genes are TRBV4-3 and TRBJ2-1; no firm D call. The V and J ends lost 0 bases and 3 bases respectively, with 12 bases between them. The germline CDR1 and CDR2 sequences are LGHNA and YSLEER. CDR3 length: 16 residues. CDR3: CASSQEAYPGYNEQFF. DNA for the CDR3: TGCGCCAGCAGCCAAGAAGCGTACCCTGGCTACAATGAGCAGTTCTTC.

This clone occurred once. The genes are TRBV27 and TRBJ2-1; D ambiguous. Trimming left V 5 bases short and J 5 bases short, with 16 bases between. The CDR3 runs 15 residues. The germline V gene encodes CDR1 MNHEY and CDR2 SMNVEV (reference sequence). The CDR3 here is CASSPRSRRNNEQFF. CDR3 sequence (DNA): TGTGCCAGCAGTCCCCGGTCTAGACGTAACAATGAGCAGTTCTTC.

The genes are TRBV9 and TRBJ1-3, with 7 nucleotides matching TRBD1. Germline-derived CDR1 and CDR2 are SGDLS and YYNGEE. J gave up 4 bases and V 3 bases, and 10 bases lay outside the gene matches. The CDR3 covers 16 residues. The CDR3 sequence: CASSDLGGTMGNTIYF. As DNA, the CDR3 is TGTGCCAGCAGCGATTTAGGGGGCACGATGGGAAACACCATATATTTT.

This sequence joins TRBV11-2 and TRBJ1-3, with 7 bases aligning to TRBD1. This CDR3 comprises 16 residues. Germline CDR1 reads SGHAT; CDR2 reads FQNNGV. Trimming took 4 bases from V and 0 from J; bases not matched to a gene: 6. CDR3 sequence: CASSWGQTYSGNTIYF. In nucleotides, the CDR3 is TGTGCCAGCAGCTGGGGACAGACATACTCTGGAAACACCATATATTTT.

This CDR3 is CAIGPGGRTEAFF. CDR3 in DNA: TGTGCCATTGGACCAGGGGGCAGGACTGAAGCTTTCTTT. The V gene is TRBV10-3, the J gene TRBJ1-1; 8 nucleotides agree with TRBD1. Germline CDR1 is ENHRY and CDR2 is SYGVKD. Trimming took 9 bases from V and 5 from J; bases not matched to a gene: 8. The CDR3 is 13 amino acids.

This clone was seen only a few times. The chain carries TRBV19 and TRBJ1-4, with D hard to call. Trimming removed 5 bases from V and 3 bases from J, with 10 bases in between. The CDR3 consists of 14 residues. Germline lookup yields CDR1 LNHDA and CDR2 SQIVND (reference sequence). The CDR3 loop is CASSRGQPNEKLFF. DNA of the CDR3: TGTGCCAGTAGTCGAGGGCAGCCTAATGAAAAACTGTTTTTT.

The V call is TRBV5-4, the J call TRBJ2-5, with 11 positions matching TRBD2. This CDR3 has 17 residues. The V and J ends lost 4 bases and 5 bases, in that order; junction bases with no gene match: 13. Germline CDR1 SGHNT, CDR2 YYREEE (reference sequence). The CDR3 is CASSPDLLLAGAETQYF. The CDR3 region has the DNA TGTGCCAGCAGCCCCGATTTACTACTAGCGGGGGCCGAGACCCAGTACTTC.

Comments on this clone: This sample also contains other DNA sequences that code for the same CDR3. The chain links TRBV18 to TRBJ1-1; D is uncertain. This CDR3 is 13 amino acids long. Trimming stripped 2 bases from V and 1 base from J, with 5 bases between. Looked up from germline, CDR1 is KGHSH and CDR2 is LQKENI. CDR3 amino acids: CASSPGRNTEAFF. The CDR3 DNA reads as TGTGCCAGCTCACCAGGGAGGAACACTGAAGCTTTCTTT.

The genes are TRBV19 and TRBJ2-7, with 8 nucleotides matching TRBD2. This CDR3 spans 14 amino acids. Germline V CDR1 and CDR2: LNHDA, SQIVND (reference sequence). Trimming at V came to 8 bases and at J to 2 bases, leaving 8 bases not matched to a gene. This chain's CDR3 is CASSDRGGAYEQYF. The CDR3 DNA is TGTGCCAGTTCCGATCGGGGGGGGGCCTACGAGCAGTACTTC.

J is TRBJ1-2 and V is TRBV27, with a tentative D call TRBD1 (6 bases). Deletions cut 2 bases from V and 2 bases from J, with 30 bases between. Germline CDR1 MNHEY, CDR2 SMNVEV (reference sequence). This CDR3 region has 21 residues. The CDR3 coding sequence is TGTGCCAGCAGTTTAAGACCAACTTCGGGGGGCTTTGTCGGGCGGAACTATGGCTACACCTTC. Protein product: CASSLRPTSGGFVGRNYGYTF.

This chain uses TRBV7-3 with TRBJ1-1; 7 nucleotides line up with TRBD1. Losses at the gene ends were 6 bases for V and 0 bases for J; bases not matched to a gene: 1. Germline V CDR1 and CDR2: SGHTA, FQGTGA. This CDR3 is 13 amino acids long. The CDR3 spells CASRGQMNTEAFF. CDR3 sequence (DNA): TGTGCCAGCAGGGGACAGATGAACACTGAAGCTTTCTTT.

The rearrangement uses TRBV6-7 and TRBJ1-3; 11 bases are shared with TRBD1. TRBV6-7 is an ORF; its function is uncertain. CDR3 length: 22 amino acids. Trimming at V came to 2 bases and at J to 0 bases, leaving 18 bases not matched to a gene. CDR3 protein: CASSYGDKRDRGNWGSGNTIYF. DNA of the CDR3: TGTGCCAGCAGTTACGGGGACAAAAGGGACAGGGGGAACTGGGGCTCTGGAAACACCATATATTTT.

For the CDR3, the DNA is TGTGCCAGCAGCGTAGATCCTAGCGGGAGGGTTAGCAATGAGCAGTTCTTC. Protein product: CASSVDPSGRVSNEQFF. This chain joins TRBV9 and TRBJ2-1; 12 bases are shared with TRBD2. V dropped 0 bases and J dropped 6; count of bases not matched to a gene: 7. CDR1 and CDR2 (germline): SGDLS, YYNGEE. The CDR3 is made up of 17 amino acids.

This rearrangement joins TRBV10-3 to TRBJ1-1; D possibly corresponds to TRBD1 (6 bases). CDR1 ENHRY and CDR2 SYGVKD come from the germline V gene. The CDR3 extends over 14 amino acids. V was trimmed by 6 bases and J by 1 base, leaving 12 bases between them. Written as DNA, the CDR3 is TGTGCCATCAGCGTACAGGGCAAGAACACTGAAGCTTTCTTT. The encoded protein is CAISVQGKNTEAFF.